This TCR beta chain was identified during a study of T cell repertoires in cytomegalovirus infection. For this clonotype: Its antigen is undetermined.

The CDR3 length is 12 residues. Trimming removed 7 bases from V and 0 bases from J, with 7 bases in between. From germline, CDR1 is DFQATT and CDR2 SNEGSKA (reference sequence). Via MiXCR, TCRdb re-called the reads, giving one row per CDR3 protein. The sample yields hundreds of thousands of distinct CDR3 sequences, 15% to 20% seen once. General study results and limits: HLA-C-restricted, CMV-specific TCR beta clonotypes were dominant ex vivo.

The sample was PBMCs. The clonotype comes from a human donor in good health (CMV status not recorded). Some clones in this sample may be carry-over from other donors' samples. The rearrangement links TRBV20-1 to TRBJ1-3, with D uncertain. CDR3 nucleotide sequence: TGCAGTGGTACAGACTCTGGAAACACCATATATTTT. Translation: CSGTDSGNTIYF.